This T cell receptor (beta chain) was recovered during a study of Ad26.COV2.S vaccination and SARS-CoV-2 variants. Whole-study results and caveats: Reports say spike-specific CD8+ and CD4+ T cell responses covered substantial breadth after vaccination. Higher spike-specific TCR breadth was found in vaccine recipients than in placebo recipients.

The table came from immunoSEQ multiplex PCR; TCRdb's copy has only in-frame clones and leaves some out. Of about 350,000 clones listed, about 90% are singletons. Note on this clone: Its target is not known.

The CDR3 contains 11 residues. The germline V gene encodes CDR1 MNHEY and CDR2 SVGEGT. V lost 5 bases and J lost 12, with 11 bases in between. The TCR was taken from a human donor who had recovered from COVID-19. Sequenced material: peripheral blood, taken after recovery from COVID-19. This chain uses TRBV6-2 or TRBV6-3 with TRBJ1-5; tentatively, D is TRBD1 (5 bases). CDR3 amino acids: CASSNGGGQHF. Here the CDR3 DNA reads TGTGCCAGCAGTAACGGTGGGGGCCAGCATTTT.